This paragraph covers one TCR beta chain sequence. The antigen is undetermined. The CDR3 sequence is 15 residues long. In germline, CDR1 is MNHEY, CDR2 SMNVEV (reference sequence). J gave up 6 bases and V 3 bases, and 8 bases lay outside the gene matches. Assay: immunoSEQ multiplex PCR; the TCRdb copy retains only in-frame clones and omits some. The sample carries about 220,000 clones, 85% to 90% recorded once. This specimen comes from a study of cytomegalovirus exposure and HLA in healthy donors. Study results and limitations: Investigators reported more than 150 TCR beta chains as tied to cytomegalovirus. Some public TCRs appeared in many individuals, while most sequences were rare.

The chain carries TRBV27 and TRBJ2-1; 7 bases agree with TRBD2. This receptor was identified in a woman aged 18-30 years in good health and CMV-seronegative. Source material: PBMCs. The CDR3 protein is CASSFLPTSINEQFF. The CDR3 bases are TGTGCCAGCAGTTTCTTACCGACTAGCATCAATGAGCAGTTCTTC.